One sample yielded the 23 T cell receptor beta chains listed below, sequenced in a study of CD8 T cells in ankylosing spondylitis. TCRdb ran MiXCR on the 5' RACE reads and lists one entry per CDR3 protein. The sample holds just under 350,000 distinct CDR3 sequences, 14% to 15% seen once. Sequencing was carried out using blood, either unsorted or a sorted T cell fraction (not recorded which). These receptor sequences come from a male donor with ankylosing spondylitis or in good health (not recorded which).

This clonotype was counted between two and nine times. The chain combines TRBV7-2 with TRBJ1-1; possible D gene TRBD1, 5 bases. Trimming pared 5 bases from V and 11 bases from J, leaving 15 bases between. Germline V gene sequence: CDR1 SGHTA, CDR2 FQGNSA. The CDR3 length is 12 residues. Here the CDR3 reads CASSPKGLEAFF. The CDR3 DNA is TGTGCCAGCAGCCCCAAGGGGCTTGAGGCTTTCTTT.

This clonotype was seen a handful of times. CDR3 sequence (DNA): TGCGCCAGCAGCACTACTCCCCAAGAGACCCAGTACTTC. Its protein product is CASSTTPQETQYF. V is TRBV5-1 and J is TRBJ2-5; no clear D. Germline lookup yields CDR1 SGHRS and CDR2 YFSETQ. The CDR3 is made up of 13 amino acids. V was trimmed by 4 bases and J by 1 base, leaving 8 bases between them.

At least ten counts were recorded for this clonotype. Compared with germline, one end of the junction differs, possibly owing to a read error. This chain uses TRBV5-1 with TRBJ1-2; tentatively, D is TRBD1 (5 bases). The CDR3 consists of 13 residues. CDR1 and CDR2 (germline): SGHRS, YFSETQ. CDR3 nucleotide sequence: TGTGCCAGCAGCTTAGGACAAGTCTATGGCTACACCTTC. It yields the protein CASSLGQVYGYTF. The entire variable domain, with the rest obtained from reference TRBV5-1 and TRBJ1-2, is as follows: KAGVTQTPRYLIKTRGQQVTLSCSPISGHRSVSWYQQTPGQGLQFLFEYFSETQRNKGNFPGRFSGRQFSNSRSEMNVSTLELGDSALYLCASSLGQVYGYTFGSGTRLTVV.

This chain uses TRBV29-1 with TRBJ2-2; tentatively, D is TRBD1 (6 bases). V was trimmed by 4 bases and J by 2 bases, leaving 8 bases between them. From germline, CDR1 is SQVTM and CDR2 ANQGSEA. This CDR3 has 13 residues. CDR3 coding DNA: TGCAGCGTTGGGACAGCTAACACCGGGGAGCTGTTTTTT. Translating it yields CSVGTANTGELFF.

This chain uses TRBV3-1 with TRBJ2-2; the D is unclear. This CDR3 region has 16 residues. V lost 1 base to trimming and J lost 0 bases, with 9 bases between them. Looked up from germline, CDR1 is LGHDT and CDR2 is YNNKEL (reference sequence). Written as DNA, the CDR3 is TGTGCCAGCAGCCAAGTAGTATCCACGAACACCGGGGAGCTGTTTTTT. It yields the protein CASSQVVSTNTGELFF.

This clonotype was detected a few times. The chain recombines TRBV7-9 with TRBJ2-1; 9 bases align to TRBD2. J lost 7 bases, V lost 3 bases, and 4 bases had no gene match. Germline V gene data show CDR1 as SEHNR and CDR2 as FQNEAQ (reference sequence). This CDR3 has 14 amino acids. This CDR3 reads CASSFNLAGNEQFF. CDR3 nucleotide sequence: TGTGCCAGCAGCTTTAACCTAGCGGGAAATGAGCAGTTCTTC. Combining the CDR3 with reference TRBV7-9 and TRBJ2-1 gives the whole variable domain DTGVSQNPRHKITKRGQNVTFRCDPISEHNRLYWYRQTLGQGPEFLTYFQNEAQLEKSRLLSDRFSAERPKGSFSTLEIQRTEQGDSAMYLCASSFNLAGNEQFFGPGTRLTVL.

This clonotype was counted between two and nine times. The V gene is TRBV18, the J gene TRBJ2-1; D ambiguous. Trimming took 1 base from V and 4 from J, leaving 5 bases between them. The CDR3 is 13 residues long. Germline V gene sequence: CDR1 KGHSH, CDR2 LQKENI. This CDR3 is CASSPRPYNEQFF. In nucleotides, the CDR3 is TGTGCCAGCTCACCACGCCCATACAATGAGCAGTTCTTC.

In its sample, this clonotype was seen a few times. This chain uses TRBV12-3 or TRBV12-4 with TRBJ1-2; D is unresolved. V lost 1 base and J lost 8, with 8 bases in between. The CDR3 loop spans 12 amino acids. The CDR3 loop is CASSLVGGGYTF. DNA for the CDR3: TGTGCCAGCAGTTTAGTAGGCGGAGGCTACACCTTC.

This clonotype was recorded a few times. The J gene is TRBJ2-1, the V gene TRBV3-1; D gene uncertain. Trimming cost V 1 base and J 7 bases, with 14 bases left between them. Germline CDR1 reads LGHDT; CDR2 reads YNNKEL (reference sequence). The CDR3 covers 15 residues. Written as DNA, the CDR3 is TGTGCCAGCAGCCAAGTCGGTAACTATCGAAATGAGCAGTTCTTC. It codes for CASSQVGNYRNEQFF.

V is TRBV11-2 and J is TRBJ2-7, with TRBD1 as a possible D gene (5 bases). The CDR3 spans 13 residues. The V end was cut by 3 bases, the J end by 5 bases, with 11 bases between. Germline loops: CDR1 SGHAT, CDR2 FQNNGV. The DNA of the CDR3 is TGTGCCAGCAGCTTTCAGGGAATCCACGAGCAGTACTTC. Residues: CASSFQGIHEQYF.

The J gene is TRBJ2-5, the V gene TRBV4-1; TRBD1 is a possible D gene (5 bases). Trimming stripped 0 bases from V and 5 bases from J, with 13 bases between. CDR1 is MGHRA and CDR2 is YSYEKL in the germline V gene. The length of the CDR3 is 15 residues. CDR3 region: CASSQEDAGWETQYF. DNA of the CDR3: TGCGCCAGCAGCCAAGAAGACGCAGGGTGGGAGACCCAGTACTTC.

This clonotype was observed many times. The genes are TRBV4-1 and TRBJ2-7, with 11 bases lining up with TRBD2. CDR1 and CDR2 from the germline V gene are MGHRA and YSYEKL. The CDR3 sequence is 15 residues long. The J segment lost 5 bases and the V segment lost 4 bases, leaving 7 bases of the junction unmatched. The DNA for the CDR3 is TGCGCCAGCAGCCTTACTAGCGGGAGAGGCCACGAGCAGTACTTC. Translation gives CASSLTSGRGHEQYF.

V gene TRBV20-1 combines with J gene TRBJ2-2, with TRBD2 identical over 13 bases. Germline V gives CDR1 DFQATT, CDR2 SNEGSKA (reference sequence). This CDR3 is built from 16 residues. V shed 6 bases, J shed 4 bases, and the junction held 8 bases outside the gene matches. CDR3 loop: CSARGLAGPGTGELFF. In nucleotides, the CDR3 is TGCAGTGCCCGGGGACTAGCGGGGCCAGGCACCGGGGAGCTGTTTTTT.

The sample holds a few counts of this clonotype. CDR3 in DNA: TGCGCCAGCAGTGAGTCAAAAGGGGCCTTCAATCAGCCCCAGCATTTT. Translated: CASSESKGAFNQPQHF. The V gene is TRBV10-2, the J gene TRBJ1-5, with D maybe TRBD1 (5 bases). Trimming cost V 0 bases and J 3 bases, with 12 bases left between them. The CDR3 length is 16 residues. CDR1 is WSHSY and CDR2 is SAAADI in the germline V gene.

The rearrangement joins TRBV11-2 to TRBJ2-3; 8 nucleotides line up with TRBD2. Trimming removed 1 base from V and 5 bases from J; junction bases left unmatched: 8. From germline, CDR1 is SGHAT and CDR2 FQNNGV. This CDR3 is built from 16 residues. DNA of the CDR3: TGTGCCAGCAGCTTAGGTGGCGGGGGGCCGGGAGATACGCAGTATTTT. Protein: CASSLGGGGPGDTQYF.

This chain joins TRBV3-1 and TRBJ2-7; TRBD1 is a possible D gene (5 bases). The germline V gene encodes CDR1 LGHDT and CDR2 YNNKEL (reference sequence). This CDR3 region has 14 residues. Between the trimmed V and J ends, which lost 4 bases and 4 bases, there was a span of 14 bases. The CDR3 DNA sequence: TGTGCCAGCAGCCTACTAAGGGGTGCGTACGAGCAGTACTTC. Translation: CASSLLRGAYEQYF.

The gene calls are TRBV5-1 and TRBJ2-7; 8 bases are a match to TRBD2. CDR3 length: 14 residues. The germline CDR1 and CDR2 sequences are SGHRS and YFSETQ. V lost 4 bases, J lost 2 bases, and 5 bases stayed unmatched. The CDR3 DNA reads as TGCGCCAGCAGCGGCGGGGGGCTCGCCTACGAGCAGTACTTC. Residues: CASSGGGLAYEQYF.

This chain links TRBV7-8 with TRBJ2-7; unclear D gene. Trimming pared 4 bases from V and 1 base from J, leaving 8 bases between. CDR1 and CDR2 (germline): SGHVS, FQNEAQ. This CDR3 spans 13 amino acids. CDR3 protein: CASSSRVSYEQYF. The CDR3 region has the DNA TGTGCCAGCAGCTCTCGCGTTTCCTACGAGCAGTACTTC.

The rearrangement links TRBV5-4 to TRBJ1-1, with D hard to call. The V and J ends lost 1 base and 3 bases respectively, with 10 bases between them. Germline V gene data show CDR1 as SGHNT and CDR2 as YYREEE (reference sequence). The CDR3 covers 14 residues. CDR3 loop: CASSLIDGDTEAFF. The CDR3 DNA sequence: TGTGCCAGCAGCTTGATCGACGGGGACACTGAAGCTTTCTTT. Supplemented by reference TRBV5-4 and TRBJ1-1, the full variable domain reads ETGVTQSPTHLIKTRGQQVTLRCSSQSGHNTVSWYQQALGQGPQFIFQYYREEENGRGNFPPRFSGLQFPNYSSELNVNALELDDSALYLCASSLIDGDTEAFFGQGTRLTVV.

The CDR3 loop is CASSGGALNTEAFF. As DNA, the CDR3 is TGTGCCAGCAGTGGGGGGGCCTTGAACACTGAAGCTTTCTTT. The rearrangement links TRBV2 to TRBJ1-1, with a weak D call TRBD1 (6 bases). Trimming left V 4 bases short and J 0 bases short, with 9 bases between. CDR3 length: 14 amino acids. From germline, CDR1 is SNHLY and CDR2 FYNNEI.

This chain connects TRBV4-1 to TRBJ2-3; TRBD1 or TRBD2 may be the D gene (5 bases each). Deletions cut 1 base from V and 6 bases from J, with 17 bases between. Germline V gives CDR1 MGHRA, CDR2 YSYEKL. CDR3 length equals 16 residues. The CDR3 DNA sequence: TGCGCCAGCAGCCAAGGAGGGACCTCGAAGAGGGATACGCAGTATTTT. Its protein product is CASSQGGTSKRDTQYF.

This chain links TRBV11-3 with TRBJ2-3; 12 bases fit TRBD2. The CDR3 is 16 residues long. Germline-derived CDR1 and CDR2 are SGHNT and YENEEA. J gave up 0 bases and V 5 bases, and 3 bases lay outside the gene matches. The CDR3, as DNA: TGTGCCAGCAGCCGGGGACTAGCGGGCAGCACAGATACGCAGTATTTT. Translation gives CASSRGLAGSTDTQYF.

The chain joins TRBV7-2 to TRBJ1-2; possibly TRBD1 for D (5 bases). V was cut by 1 base and J by 2 bases, with 8 bases left in between. Germline CDR1 and CDR2: SGHTA and FQGNSA. The CDR3 extends over 14 amino acids. The CDR3 protein is CASSLGNRNYGYTF. CDR3 sequence (DNA): TGTGCCAGCAGCTTAGGGAACAGGAACTATGGCTACACCTTC.